The clone carrying this TCR beta chain was found a few times. Antigen specificity is unknown. PCR was performed using 60 Vbeta and 13 Jbeta primers. Using immunoSEQ multiplex PCR, the repertoire was profiled, and TCRdb retains in-frame clones only, with some absent. The top ten hold 2% to 3% of the sample, which has approximately 100,000 clones, roughly 73% seen once. The data stem from a study of cytomegalovirus exposure and HLA in healthy donors. At the level of the study: An earlier analysis identified 110 million or so unique TCR beta sequences in about 180 million T cells. Overall study results and limits: In an earlier analysis, about 87% or about 30%: the productive usage of most TCR beta V segments.

This TCR came from a man aged 40-55 years in good health and CMV-seronegative. Sample: PBMCs.

CDR3: CASSLSRGASEQYF. In DNA, the CDR3 is TGTGCCAGCAGCTTGTCTCGGGGGGCGTCCGAGCAGTACTTC. The chain joins TRBV5-6 to TRBJ2-5; D may be TRBD2 (7 bases). The J call may be mistaken, given a closer DNA end match to TRBJ2-7. Per the germline V gene, CDR1 is SGHDT and CDR2 is YYEEEE. This CDR3 is built from 14 residues.